These T cell receptor beta chains were read from a single sample in a study of OX40 agonist ivuxolimab in advanced cancers. This table comes from immunoSEQ multiplex PCR, and its TCRdb copy is limited to in-frame clones, with some not included. The sample shows tens of thousands of clones, about 87% of them seen only once. The sequences come from CD4+ or CD8+ T cells sorted from blood, collected in a trial of the OX40 agonist ivuxolimab. These receptors were taken from an adult with an advanced solid tumor such as melanoma, head and neck, liver or kidney cancer. Both conserved end residues are trimmed from each CDR3. D genes are given only for firm matches. Size tells how often a clone was seen (once, few, many) or the class of an expanded clone, and some rows leave it out.

CDR3: ASSWAGDINTIY; D: NA; size: NA; J: TRBJ1-3; V: TRBV10-2
CDR3: ATSRDLLRAGSGNTIY; D: NA; size: few; J: TRBJ1-3; V: TRBV15
CDR3: ASSPDTRRTEAF; D: NA; size: once; J: TRBJ1-1; V: TRBV16
CDR3: ASSYGGLPYEQY; D: NA; size: NA; J: TRBJ2-7; V: TRBV6-5
CDR3: ASSIVVGGPQETQY; D: NA; size: NA; J: TRBJ2-5; V: TRBV19
CDR3: ASRSQANTEAF; D: NA; size: NA; J: TRBJ1-1; V: TRBV10-1
CDR3: ASSFGSSGANVLT; D: NA; size: NA; J: TRBJ2-6; V: TRBV7-9
CDR3: ASSLAREGYEQY; D: NA; size: NA; J: TRBJ2-7; V: TRBV5-4
CDR3: ASSPPGPIYEQY; D: NA; size: once; J: TRBJ2-7; V: TRBV11-2
CDR3: ASSIGTSLTGELF; D: TRBD2; size: NA; J: TRBJ2-2; V: TRBV5-4
CDR3: ASSPTKGGTDTQY; D: NA; size: NA; J: TRBJ2-3; V: TRBV11-2
CDR3: ASSPLQGIREKLF; D: NA; size: NA; J: TRBJ1-4; V: TRBV5-6
CDR3: ASSESGADGETQY; D: NA; size: NA; J: TRBJ2-5; V: TRBV10-1
CDR3: ASSVDRGYEQY; D: TRBD1; size: NA; J: TRBJ2-7; V: TRBV27
CDR3: ASSSDGGSSGNTIY; D: NA; size: NA; J: TRBJ1-3; V: TRBV5-1
CDR3: ASSPKGGGSETQY; D: NA; size: once; J: TRBJ2-5; V: TRBV7-9
CDR3: ASSLEGQGFAPLH; D: TRBD1; size: NA; J: TRBJ1-6; V: TRBV5-4
CDR3: AWSVGRGST; D: NA; size: NA; J: TRBJ1-2; V: TRBV30
CDR3: ASSLGTSGRGFGETQY; D: TRBD2; size: NA; J: TRBJ2-5; V: TRBV7-2
CDR3: ASSYVTPNTGELF; D: NA; size: NA; J: TRBJ2-2; V: TRBV6-6
CDR3: ASSVLGWQGETQY; D: NA; size: NA; J: TRBJ2-5; V: TRBV9
CDR3: ASSLDRNNEQF; D: NA; size: NA; J: TRBJ2-1; V: TRBV5-1
CDR3: ASSHRPFGGVSGANVLT; D: NA; size: NA; J: TRBJ2-6; V: TRBV5-5
CDR3: ASSLRQGGTEAF; D: TRBD1; size: NA; J: TRBJ1-1; V: TRBV5-1
CDR3: ASSQGGDTGELF; D: NA; size: NA; J: TRBJ2-2; V: TRBV4-3
CDR3: ASSSGLAGGRFTDTQY; D: TRBD2; size: NA; J: TRBJ2-3; V: TRBV5-1
CDR3: ASEGQAFLETQY; D: TRBD1; size: NA; J: TRBJ2-5; V: TRBV6-1
CDR3: ASSLTGINSPLH; D: NA; size: NA; J: TRBJ1-6; V: TRBV5-6
CDR3: ASSMGDREYAGYT; D: TRBD1; size: NA; J: TRBJ1-2; V: TRBV19
CDR3: ASSQDPSSGTGGYT; D: NA; size: NA; J: TRBJ1-2; V: TRBV4-1
CDR3: ASSPRGTDTQY; D: NA; size: NA; J: TRBJ2-3; V: TRBV10-1
CDR3: ASSYSGAIYNEQF; D: TRBD2; size: NA; J: TRBJ2-1; V: TRBV5-4
CDR3: ASSPADRTGLAF; D: TRBD1; size: NA; J: TRBJ1-1; V: TRBV7-3
CDR3: ASSPEILKPQH; D: NA; size: NA; J: TRBJ1-5; V: TRBV2
CDR3: AISGLPNEKLF; D: NA; size: once; J: TRBJ1-4; V: TRBV10-3
CDR3: ASAQAVNSPLH; D: NA; size: NA; J: TRBJ1-6; V: TRBV5-4
CDR3: ASRLGTLDQETQY; D: NA; size: NA; J: TRBJ2-5; V: TRBV5-1
CDR3: ASSLGAHNEQF; D: NA; size: NA; J: TRBJ2-1; V: TRBV5-4
CDR3: ASSERSGIYNEQF; D: NA; size: NA; J: TRBJ2-1; V: TRBV2
CDR3: ASSGLRTGMGKLF; D: TRBD1; size: once; J: TRBJ1-4; V: TRBV5-8
CDR3: AWSRQRDDGYT; D: NA; size: NA; J: TRBJ1-2; V: TRBV30
CDR3: ASSLVGYVPDEQF; D: NA; size: once; J: TRBJ2-1; V: TRBV5-1
CDR3: ASSLYSGTSGAGELF; D: TRBD2; size: NA; J: TRBJ2-2; V: TRBV9
CDR3: ASSAGLHQSSYNEQF; D: NA; size: NA; J: TRBJ2-1; V: TRBV9
CDR3: ASSTGFGNQPQH; D: NA; size: NA; J: TRBJ1-5; V: TRBV6-6
CDR3: ASSSLTGGDEKLF; D: TRBD1; size: once; J: TRBJ1-4; V: TRBV5-1
CDR3: ASSKRGVGYNEQF; D: NA; size: NA; J: TRBJ2-1; V: TRBV19
CDR3: ASSPTGVKSPLH; D: TRBD1; size: NA; J: TRBJ1-6; V: TRBV6-1
CDR3: AISESGGTGNTIY; D: NA; size: NA; J: TRBJ1-3; V: TRBV10-3
CDR3: ASSLGPNSPLH; D: NA; size: once; J: TRBJ1-6; V: TRBV11-3
CDR3: AWSLRVSGYNEQF; D: NA; size: NA; J: TRBJ2-1; V: TRBV30
CDR3: ASSVRGAANEKLF; D: NA; size: NA; J: TRBJ1-4; V: TRBV9
CDR3: ASKRLVSNTGELF; D: NA; size: NA; J: TRBJ2-2; V: TRBV6-1
CDR3: ASSLAGLYTEAF; D: NA; size: NA; J: TRBJ1-1; V: TRBV11-2
CDR3: ASSRFETNTGELF; D: NA; size: NA; J: TRBJ2-2; V: TRBV6-5
CDR3: ASRDPGANLEQY; D: NA; size: NA; J: TRBJ2-7; V: TRBV13
CDR3: ASSFSGFPDTQY; D: NA; size: NA; J: TRBJ2-3; V: TRBV5-4
CDR3: ASSLNRNTGELF; D: NA; size: NA; J: TRBJ2-2; V: TRBV7-9
CDR3: ASSESGRDYEQY; D: NA; size: NA; J: TRBJ2-7; V: TRBV6-1